Shown below are 16 T cell receptor beta chains from a single sample sequenced in a study of T-cell reconstitution after alpha-beta-depleted transplantation in children. For TCRbeta, the library was prepared with unique molecular identifiers. MiXCR was run by TCRdb on the PCR reads, yielding one entry per CDR3 protein. In the table there are under 450,000 distinct CDR3 sequences, around 15% of which are singletons. The input for sequencing was PBMCs, mostly from graft donor cells, taken 360 days after TCRalphabeta/CD19-depleted stem cell transplant. These receptors were taken from a boy in the first two years of life who had a stem cell transplant for Wiskott-Aldrich syndrome, so the T cells may come from the graft donor.

The chain joins TRBV20-1 to TRBJ2-3; 9 bases are a match to TRBD2. Germline lookup yields CDR1 DFQATT and CDR2 SNEGSKA (reference sequence). The CDR3 consists of 14 residues. V lost 3 bases and J lost 1; bases outside the gene matches: 2. The CDR3 sequence is CSASRLAGTDTQYF. CDR3 nucleotide sequence: TGCAGTGCTAGTAGACTAGCGGGCACAGATACGCAGTATTTT.

The chain couples TRBV5-6 to TRBJ2-1; TRBD2 is a possible D gene (6 bases). The CDR3 contains 16 residues. CDR1 SGHDT and CDR2 YYEEEE come from the germline V gene. V dropped 4 bases and J dropped 8 bases, with 22 bases sitting between them. Written as DNA, the CDR3 is TGTGCCAGCAGCCTAGTCGGGACTCTCCCGCTCGATGAGCAGTTCTTC. It yields the protein CASSLVGTLPLDEQFF.

This rearrangement joins TRBV7-7 to TRBJ2-2, with TRBD1 as a possible D gene (6 bases). CDR1 is SSHAT and CDR2 is FNYEAQ in the germline V gene (reference sequence). V dropped 5 bases and J dropped 3 bases, with 19 bases sitting between them. The CDR3 is 17 amino acids. The CDR3 DNA reads TGTGCCAGCAGCACCGGACCAGGGGCGGGCTACACCGGGGAGCTGTTTTTT. Its protein is CASSTGPGAGYTGELFF.

There are a few counts of this clonotype. The DNA for the CDR3 is TGCAGCGTTTCCAGACCCAAGAGCTCCTACAATGAGCAGTTCTTC. Its translation: CSVSRPKSSYNEQFF. The chain is built from TRBV29-1 and TRBJ2-1, with D unclear. There are 15 residues in the CDR3. Looked up from germline, CDR1 is SQVTM and CDR2 is ANQGSEA. Trimming removed 5 bases from V and 0 bases from J, with 14 bases in between.

This chain connects TRBV25-1 to TRBJ2-2, with D tentatively TRBD1 (5 bases). Germline CDR1 reads MGHDK; CDR2 reads SYGVNS. The CDR3 extends over 12 amino acids. V shed 8 bases and J shed 6 bases, with 10 bases lying between them. The CDR3 DNA reads TGTGCCAGCGAAGGGGCCCCCGGGGAGCTGTTTTTT. It encodes CASEGAPGELFF.

V and J are TRBV12-5 and TRBJ2-5, with 9 bases that match TRBD2. Germline V CDR1 and CDR2: LGHNT, FRNRAP. The CDR3 totals 14 residues. Germline trimming cut 5 bases from V and 1 base from J; bases unmatched to any gene: 2. Here the CDR3 reads CASGAGGSQETQYF. CDR3 DNA: TGTGCTAGTGGTGCGGGGGGGTCCCAAGAGACCCAGTACTTC.

V is TRBV6-1 and J is TRBJ2-7, with TRBD2 identical over 10 bases. Germline CDR1 reads MNHNS; CDR2 reads SASEGT. The CDR3 has 14 residues. Trimming cost V 6 bases and J 6 bases; bases outside gene matches: 8. The CDR3 DNA reads as TGTGCCAGCAGCCCGAGCGGGGGGGCTGGCGAGCAGTACTTC. Amino acids: CASSPSGGAGEQYF.

This clonotype was seen once. V usage is TRBV5-6 and J usage is TRBJ1-2; no definite D call. The ends were cut back, 4 bases at V and 6 bases at J, with 19 bases in the middle. The CDR3 has 15 amino acids. Germline CDR1 reads SGHDT; CDR2 reads YYEEEE. As DNA, the CDR3 is TGTGCCAGCAGCCTGCTTGGGTATGACGGGGATGGCTACACCTTC. Amino acid sequence: CASSLLGYDGDGYTF.

In DNA form, the CDR3 reads TGTGCCAGCAGCTTCGGTCAGGGGTTCGAGCAGTACTTC. Its protein product is CASSFGQGFEQYF. The J gene is TRBJ2-7, the V gene TRBV5-6; maybe TRBD1 (6 bases). Germline lookup yields CDR1 SGHDT and CDR2 YYEEEE. CDR3 length: 13 amino acids. V was clipped by 2 bases and J by 6 bases, with 12 bases between them.

This clonotype was detected ten times or more. The chain combines TRBV3-1 with TRBJ1-2, with D uncertain. The V and J ends lost 4 bases and 7 bases respectively, with 13 bases between them. The CDR3 is 13 amino acids. Germline loops: CDR1 LGHDT, CDR2 YNNKEL (reference sequence). The CDR3 loop reads CASSPTCKAGYTF. CDR3 nucleotide sequence: TGTGCCAGCAGCCCGACATGCAAGGCTGGCTACACCTTC. The variable domain in full, with the rest retrieved from reference TRBV3-1 and TRBJ1-2, is DTAVSQTPKYLVTQMGNDKSIKCEQNLGHDTMYWYKQDSKKFLKIMFSYNNKELIINETVPNRFSPKSPDKAHLNLHINSLELGDSAVYFCASSPTCKAGYTFGSGTRLTVV.

This sequence joins TRBV12-3 or TRBV12-4 and TRBJ1-1; tentatively, D is TRBD1 (6 bases). The ends were cut back, 7 bases at V and 3 bases at J, with 12 bases in the middle. This CDR3 comprises 13 residues. Here the CDR3 reads CASIHRDYTEAFF. The CDR3 DNA reads TGTGCCAGCATCCACAGGGATTACACTGAAGCTTTCTTT.

This clonotype was seen a handful of times. The CDR3 coding sequence is TGCAGCGAGGACAGGGCGGGCACTGAAGCTTTCTTT. Amino acid sequence: CSEDRAGTEAFF. The chain recombines TRBV29-1 with TRBJ1-1, with 8 bases that match TRBD1. Trimming took 7 bases from V and 4 from J; bases not matched to a gene: 5. CDR1 is SQVTM, CDR2 ANQGSEA, per germline. CDR3 size: 12 residues.

The table lists this clonotype with a few counts. This sequence joins TRBV10-3 and TRBJ2-2; D is possibly TRBD1 or TRBD2 (5 bases each). CDR1 and CDR2 (germline): ENHRY, SYGVKD. This CDR3 is built from 16 residues. V was pared by 0 bases and J by 1 base, with 9 bases between. DNA of the CDR3: TGTGCCATCAGTGAGTCGAGAGGGGAGAACACCGGGGAGCTGTTTTTT. Translating gives CAISESRGENTGELFF.

The chain recombines TRBV7-9 with TRBJ2-3, with 7 bases identical to TRBD2. V lost 4 bases to trimming and J lost 2 bases; unmatched junction nucleotides: 12. The germline V gene encodes CDR1 SEHNR and CDR2 FQNEAQ (reference sequence). This CDR3 has 17 residues. The CDR3 protein is CASSSERGGLSTDTQYF. CDR3 nucleotide sequence: TGTGCCAGCAGCTCGGAGCGGGGAGGGCTATCCACAGATACGCAGTATTTT. Together with reference TRBV7-9 and TRBJ2-3, the CDR3 gives the full variable domain: DTGVSQNPRHKITKRGQNVTFRCDPISEHNRLYWYRQTLGQGPEFLTYFQNEAQLEKSRLLSDRFSAERPKGSFSTLEIQRTEQGDSAMYLCASSSERGGLSTDTQYFGPGTRLTVL.

A few counts support this clonotype. The CDR3 spells CASSDRGGNSPLHF. The CDR3 nucleotides read TGTGCCAGCAGTGACCGGGGAGGTAATTCACCCCTCCACTTT. The chain uses TRBV6-1 and TRBJ1-6, with no clear D. The germline V gene encodes CDR1 MNHNS and CDR2 SASEGT. The CDR3 spans 14 residues. V shed 3 bases and J shed 6 bases, with 9 bases lying between them.

In this sample, this clonotype turned up a few times. The genes are TRBV11-2 and TRBJ1-6, with D hard to call. Between the trimmed V and J ends, which lost 5 bases and 9 bases, there was a span of 17 bases. In germline, CDR1 is SGHAT, CDR2 FQNNGV. The CDR3 has 15 residues. The CDR3 coding sequence is TGTGCCAGCAGCCCCGGAATCAGAAAGGGTTCACCCCTCCACTTT. Translating gives CASSPGIRKGSPLHF. Supplemented by reference TRBV11-2 and TRBJ1-6, the full variable domain reads EAGVAQSPRYKIIEKRQSVAFWCNPISGHATLYWYQQILGQGPKLLIQFQNNGVVDDSQLPKDRFSAERLKGVDSTLKIQPAKLEDSAVYLCASSPGIRKGSPLHFGNGTRLTVT.